This TCR beta chain was sequenced in a study of blood T cell repertoires in COVID-19. Looking at the study overall: Both acute and convalescent COVID-19 samples were obtained from the United States, Italy and Spain. Sources were T cells, B-cell-depleted T cells, or PBMCs; the material itself was cDNA or gDNA.

Authors' analysis steps: For nucleated cells, counts were estimated from reference gene primer amplification. Clones were read by immunoSEQ multiplex PCR, and TCRdb kept only the in-frame ones, dropping some. Clone size and V and J calls were adopted from that table, with D and trimming inferred from the DNA. The sample consists of about 110,000 clones, about 85% of them appearing once. The CDR3 is 13 amino acids. Trimming shortened V by 6 bases and J by 0 bases, and 9 bases separated the two germline ends. CDR1 and CDR2 from the germline V gene are MNHEY and SVGEGT. The receptor's source is a middle-aged man with acute or convalescent COVID-19. V is TRBV6-2 or TRBV6-3 and J is TRBJ2-7, with a tentative D call TRBD2 (5 bases). The sequenced sample consisted of peripheral blood. CDR3 DNA sequence: TGTGCCAGCAGCCGCGACTACTCCTACGAGCAGTACTTC. Residues: CASSRDYSYEQYF.